The TCR beta chain described here comes from a study of T cell responses to AZD1222 COVID-19 vaccine. General study findings and limits: Seropositivity was recorded at baseline in only a handful of AZD1222 recipients. Reports indicate that nearly half of spike-specific TCRs are directed at unmutated variant regions.

Second doses were pooled across both intervals (about 4 or about 12 weeks). As for this clone: Its antigen remains unidentified. One junction end does not reproduce the germline sequence, and a read error may be involved.

Some clones are missing from TCRdb's copy, which holds only in-frame ones; the method was immunoSEQ multiplex PCR. The data contain 140,000 or so clones, approximately 91% of them singletons. The CDR3 contains 13 residues. Germline V gene data show CDR1 as SSHAT and CDR2 as FNYEAQ (reference sequence). The receptor comes from an adult who received the AZD1222 COVID-19 vaccine. The V and J genes are TRBV7-7 and TRBJ1-1, with a possible D match to TRBD1 (6 bases). Sequencing used peripheral blood, obtained 28 days after the second AZD1222 dose. CDR3 sequence reads: CASSMTLGGLAFF. The CDR3 region has the DNA TGTGCTAGCAGCATGACGTTAGGGGGTTTGGCTTTCTTT.